These 13 T cell receptor beta chains originate from one sample sequenced in a study of immune heterogeneity within non-small cell lung tumors. TCR beta CDR3 regions came from multiplex PCR with 32 forward V and 13 reverse J primers. TCRdb itself ran the multiplex PCR reads through MiXCR, one entry per CDR3 protein. Here the sample spans about 22,000 distinct CDR3 sequences, less than 35% being singletons. Genomic DNA from bulk tumor acted as the template, and 600 ng was loaded per sample. Several biopsies were collected from each primary tumor during surgery. They were spaced as far apart as possible within the tumor mass. Patients underwent curative surgery for non-small cell lung cancer (untreated and newly diagnosed). Sequenced sample: lung tumor tissue. These receptors were obtained from a man aged 35 to 55 with non-small cell lung cancer.

This clonotype has a count of ten or more. This sequence joins TRBV24-1 and TRBJ2-2; 7 bases line up with TRBD1. Germline V lookup: CDR1 KGHDR, CDR2 SFDVKD. Trimming at V came to 1 base and at J to 1 base, leaving 8 bases not matched to a gene. This CDR3 is built from 18 residues. The CDR3: CATSDFYRGTMNTGELFF. DNA for the CDR3: TGTGCCACCAGTGATTTCTACAGGGGCACCATGAACACCGGGGAGCTGTTTTTT.

This clonotype has a single count. This sequence may be a read error, since a much larger clone differs from it by one base. The chain uses TRBV24-1 and TRBJ1-1; 7 bases align to TRBD1. The germline CDR1 and CDR2 sequences are KGHDR and SFDVKD. CDR3 length equals 16 residues. CDR3 DNA: TGTGCCACCAGTGATTCACGGACAGGCTGGGGCACTGAATCTTTCTTT. Encoded protein: CATSDSRTGWGTESFF.

Of note for this clonotype: As the CDR3 is not closed by the conserved phenylalanine or tryptophan, this likely results from a read error. The V call is TRBV5-1, the J call TRBJ2-2; the D gene is possibly TRBD1 (6 bases). From germline, CDR1 is SGHRS and CDR2 YFSETQ. This CDR3 is built from 15 residues. V lost 2 bases and J 3 bases, leaving 11 bases between the germline ends. This CDR3 reads CASSFSSGDTGELFS. CDR3 bases: TGCGCCAGCAGCTTCTCGTCAGGGGACACCGGGGAGCTGTTTTCT.

Note on this clonotype: A much larger clone lies one base from this, so it may be a read error. This chain joins TRBV11-1 and TRBJ2-7, with D perhaps TRBD2 (6 bases). This CDR3 region has 14 residues. Germline V lookup: CDR1 SGHAT, CDR2 FQDESV (reference sequence). The germline V and J ends were trimmed by 5 bases and 5 bases, with 16 bases remaining between them. The CDR3: CASSPDKGGNEQYF. CDR3 nucleotide sequence: TGTGCCAGCAGCCCGGACAAGGGAGGAAACGAGCAGTACTTC.

This clonotype was recorded a few times. The V gene is TRBV9, the J gene TRBJ2-1, with D tentatively TRBD1 (6 bases). CDR1 and CDR2 from the germline V gene are SGDLS and YYNGEE. The V gene lost 3 bases and the J gene lost 8 bases, with 18 bases spanning the gap. The CDR3 loop spans 15 amino acids. In DNA form, the CDR3 reads TGTGCCAGCAGCGGGGTAGGGGGTCGCCGCGATGAGCAGTTCTTC. Encoded protein: CASSGVGGRRDEQFF.

The chain couples TRBV7-9 to TRBJ2-7, with 11 nucleotides matching TRBD1. Looked up from germline, CDR1 is SEHNR and CDR2 is FQNEAQ (reference sequence). The ends lost 5 bases at V and 3 bases at J; junction bases unmatched: 3. This CDR3 comprises 14 residues. CDR3 loop: CASSTGTGGYEQYF. Here the CDR3 DNA reads TGTGCCAGCAGCACCGGGACAGGGGGCTACGAGCAGTACTTC. The full variable domain, rest sourced from reference TRBV7-9 and TRBJ2-7, is DTGVSQNPRHKITKRGQNVTFRCDPISEHNRLYWYRQTLGQGPEFLTYFQNEAQLEKSRLLSDRFSAERPKGSFSTLEIQRTEQGDSAMYLCASSTGTGGYEQYFGPGTRLTVT.

This clonotype was seen a handful of times. The chain carries TRBV3-1 and TRBJ2-1, with 11 bases identical to TRBD2. Germline CDR1 and CDR2: LGHDT and YNNKEL (reference sequence). There are 18 residues in the CDR3. V lost 1 base and J lost 7; bases outside the gene matches: 12. Here the CDR3 DNA reads TGTGCCAGCAGCCAAGGAGCTGTAGCGGGAGGGCCTTGGAATGAGCAGTTCTTC. Translation gives CASSQGAVAGGPWNEQFF.

Many counts were recorded for this clonotype. The chain has TRBV10-3 and TRBJ2-3, with D possibly TRBD1 on 5 matching bases. The CDR3 sequence is 14 residues long. Germline V gives CDR1 ENHRY, CDR2 SYGVKD. Trimming shortened V by 4 bases and J by 5 bases, and 13 bases separated the two germline ends. The CDR3 loop is CAISANPQGDTQYF. CDR3 DNA: TGTGCCATCAGTGCCAACCCCCAGGGAGATACGCAGTATTTT.

In its sample, this clonotype was seen many times. The gene calls are TRBV27 and TRBJ1-6; no firm D call. Looked up from germline, CDR1 is MNHEY and CDR2 is SMNVEV (reference sequence). The CDR3 runs 12 residues. V lost 8 bases to trimming and J lost 7 bases, with 9 bases between them. CDR3 DNA sequence: TGTGCCAGCGGAAACAACAATTCACCCCTCCACTTT. It yields the protein CASGNNNSPLHF.

This clonotype was counted ten times or more. This chain's CDR3 is CASSQTGAYGYTF. The CDR3 region has the DNA TGTGCCAGCAGCCAGACAGGGGCTTATGGCTACACCTTC. The V gene is TRBV3-1, the J gene TRBJ1-2; 8 bases match TRBD1. This CDR3 comprises 13 residues. Germline-derived CDR1 and CDR2 are LGHDT and YNNKEL (reference sequence). V trimming: 3 bases; J trimming: 5 bases; junction bases outside the gene matches: 2.

At least ten counts were recorded for this clonotype. The CDR3 DNA sequence: TGTGCCAGCAAAAGGGGGAATGGGCGTAATGAAAAACTGTTTTTT. It codes for CASKRGNGRNEKLFF. V usage is TRBV6-1 and J usage is TRBJ1-4; D may be TRBD1 (6 bases). Trimming left V 7 bases short and J 4 bases short, with 16 bases between. Germline V gene sequence: CDR1 MNHNS, CDR2 SASEGT. This CDR3 is 15 amino acids long.

The chain is built from TRBV6-2 or TRBV6-3 and TRBJ1-2; D might be TRBD1 (6 bases). V lost 11 bases, J lost 4 bases, and 14 bases lay in between. The CDR3 length is 12 residues. CDR1 and CDR2 (germline): MNHEY, SVGEGT. The CDR3 protein is CARRGQSYGYTF. For the CDR3, the DNA is TGTGCCCGCCGCGGACAGAGCTATGGCTACACCTTC.

On this clonotype: A single base separates this from a much larger clone, so it may be a read error. J is TRBJ1-1 and V is TRBV27; possible D gene TRBD1, 6 bases. From germline, CDR1 is MNHEY and CDR2 SMNVEV (reference sequence). This CDR3 has 14 amino acids. DNA for the CDR3: TGTGCCAACAGTTTCAGGGGTGTGAACACTGAAGCTTTCTTT. It translates to CANSFRGVNTEAFF.